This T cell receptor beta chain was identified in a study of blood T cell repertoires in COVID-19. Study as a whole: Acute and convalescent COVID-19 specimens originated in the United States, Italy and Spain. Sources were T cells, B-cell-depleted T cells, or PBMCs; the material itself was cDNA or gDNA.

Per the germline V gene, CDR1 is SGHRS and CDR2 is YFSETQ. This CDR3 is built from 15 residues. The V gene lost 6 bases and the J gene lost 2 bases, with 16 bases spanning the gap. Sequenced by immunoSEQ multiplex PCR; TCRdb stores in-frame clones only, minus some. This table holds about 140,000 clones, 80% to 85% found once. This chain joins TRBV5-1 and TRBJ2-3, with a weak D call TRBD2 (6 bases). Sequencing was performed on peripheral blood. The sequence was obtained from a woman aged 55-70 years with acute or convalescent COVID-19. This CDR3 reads CASNPGAASTDTQYF. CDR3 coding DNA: TGCGCCAGCAACCCGGGAGCGGCATCCACAGATACGCAGTATTTT.